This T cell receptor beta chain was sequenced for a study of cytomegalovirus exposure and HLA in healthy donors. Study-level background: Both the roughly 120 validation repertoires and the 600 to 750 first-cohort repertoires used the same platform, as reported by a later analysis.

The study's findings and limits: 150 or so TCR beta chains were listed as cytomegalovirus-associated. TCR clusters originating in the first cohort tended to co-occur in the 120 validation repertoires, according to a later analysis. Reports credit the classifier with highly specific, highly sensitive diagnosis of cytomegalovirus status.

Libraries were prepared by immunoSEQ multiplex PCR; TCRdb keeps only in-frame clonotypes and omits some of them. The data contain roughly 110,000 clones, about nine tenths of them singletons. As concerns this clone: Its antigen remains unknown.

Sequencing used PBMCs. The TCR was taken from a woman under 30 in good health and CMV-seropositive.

CDR3 loop: CASSGRNTGELFF. CDR3 bases: TGCGCCAGCAGTGGCAGGAACACCGGGGAGCTGTTTTTT. The chain joins TRBV10-1 to TRBJ2-2; D gene unclear. Germline V CDR1 and CDR2: WNHNN, SYGVQD (reference sequence). CDR3 size: 13 residues. Trimming shortened V by 4 bases and J by 1 base, and 4 bases separated the two germline ends.